The 6 T cell receptor beta chains below were found in one sample sequenced in a study of T-cell reconstitution after alpha-beta-depleted transplantation in children. Library preparation (for TCRbeta) was performed with unique molecular identifiers. TCRdb re-derived calls from the PCR reads in MiXCR, one entry per CDR3 protein. This table holds fewer than 1 million distinct CDR3 sequences, roughly 15% found once. The material was PBMCs, mostly from graft donor cells, obtained 360 days after TCRalphabeta/CD19-depleted stem cell transplant. These receptors all stem from a male patient younger than 18 who had a stem cell transplant for acute lymphoblastic leukemia, so the T cells may come from the graft donor.

V usage is TRBV5-1 and J usage is TRBJ2-7; 9 bases align to TRBD1. There are 16 residues in the CDR3. The V segment lost 4 bases and the J segment 5 bases; nucleotides outside the gene matches: 13. Germline values: CDR1 SGHRS, CDR2 YFSETQ. As DNA, the CDR3 is TGCGCCAGCAGCCGTACAGGGGGCTTTCTTACTGACGAGCAGTACTTC. Amino acid sequence: CASSRTGGFLTDEQYF.

The chain uses TRBV27 and TRBJ2-7; D is unresolved. Germline V gene sequence: CDR1 MNHEY, CDR2 SMNVEV (reference sequence). This CDR3 has 13 residues. Trimming pared 5 bases from V and 3 bases from J, leaving 11 bases between. CDR3 protein: CASSHGTNYEQYF. The CDR3 coding sequence is TGTGCCAGCAGTCACGGAACGAACTACGAGCAGTACTTC.

In this sample, this clonotype turned up once. This sequence joins TRBV6-5 and TRBJ2-5; TRBD1 or TRBD2 may be the D gene (5 bases each). The V and J ends lost 3 bases and 1 base respectively, with 12 bases between them. Germline V CDR1 and CDR2: MNHEY, SVGAGI. This CDR3 is built from 15 residues. In DNA, the CDR3 is TGTGCCAGCAGTTATGGACCTGGGGGCCAAGAGACCCAGTACTTC. It is translated as CASSYGPGGQETQYF.

A note on this clonotype: This likely came from a read error, as a far larger clone is one base away. This chain joins TRBV7-9 and TRBJ1-1; D gene unclear. This CDR3 region has 13 residues. The germline V gene encodes CDR1 SEHNR and CDR2 FQNEAQ (reference sequence). The CDR3 is CSSSLALNTEAFF. The CDR3 DNA sequence: TGTTCCAGCAGCTTGGCATTGAACACTGAAGCTTTCTTT.

V usage is TRBV5-1 and J usage is TRBJ1-1, with TRBD1 matching 11 bases. This CDR3 is built from 18 residues. Looked up from germline, CDR1 is SGHRS and CDR2 is YFSETQ. J lost 4 bases, V lost 4 bases, and 15 bases had no gene match. This CDR3 is CASSIFPGQGVRSTEAFF. The CDR3 region has the DNA TGCGCCAGCAGCATCTTCCCGGGACAGGGGGTCAGGAGCACTGAAGCTTTCTTT. The complete variable domain, with remaining parts taken from reference TRBV5-1 and TRBJ1-1, reads KAGVTQTPRYLIKTRGQQVTLSCSPISGHRSVSWYQQTPGQGLQFLFEYFSETQRNKGNFPGRFSGRQFSNSRSEMNVSTLELGDSALYLCASSIFPGQGVRSTEAFFGQGTRLTVV.

This clonotype was counted a few times. The chain recombines TRBV5-5 with TRBJ2-1, with D unresolved. V lost 4 bases to trimming and J lost 0 bases, with 14 bases between them. This CDR3 has 16 amino acids. The germline gives CDR1 SGHKS, CDR2 YYEKEE (reference sequence). The CDR3, as DNA: TGTGCCAGCAGCAGCTTGACGTCGAGCTCCTACAATGAGCAGTTCTTC. The encoded protein is CASSSLTSSSYNEQFF.